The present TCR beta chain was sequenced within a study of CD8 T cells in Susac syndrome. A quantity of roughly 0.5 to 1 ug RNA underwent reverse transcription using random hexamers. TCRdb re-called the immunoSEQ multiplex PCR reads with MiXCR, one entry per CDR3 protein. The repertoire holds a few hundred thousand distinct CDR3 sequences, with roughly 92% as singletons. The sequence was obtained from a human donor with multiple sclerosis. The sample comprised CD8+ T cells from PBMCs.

The CDR3: CASSGQGPADTQYF. The DNA of the CDR3 is TGTGCCAGCAGTGGACAGGGTCCGGCAGATACGCAGTATTTT. This sequence joins TRBV6-4 and TRBJ2-3, with 7 bases that match TRBD1. CDR3 length: 14 amino acids. Germline lookup yields CDR1 MRHNA and CDR2 SNTAGT. The V gene end was trimmed by 4 bases and the J gene end by 4 bases; junction bases not matched to a gene: 5.